This T cell receptor beta chain was captured by sequencing in a study of blood T cell repertoires in COVID-19. The wider study: PBMCs, B-cell-depleted T cells, or T cells were the source of the cDNA or gDNA that made up the material.

Per the authors' pipeline: From reference gene primer amplification, estimates of nucleated cell counts were derived. Some clones are missing from TCRdb's copy, which holds only in-frame ones; the method was immunoSEQ multiplex PCR. From that table come the V and J calls and clone size; the DNA was used to work out D and trimming. The sample lists some 250,000 clones; around 88% were seen once. The germline gives CDR1 SQVTM, CDR2 ANQGSEA. V was trimmed by 8 bases and J by 0 bases, leaving 3 bases between them. The CDR3 sequence is 10 residues long. The V call is TRBV29-1, the J call TRBJ2-3; D not certain. Sequencing input: peripheral blood. The sequence came from a woman between 25 and 40 years old who had recovered from COVID-19. CDR3 coding DNA: TGCAGCCTTAGCACAGATACGCAGTATTTT. Its translation is CSLSTDTQYF.